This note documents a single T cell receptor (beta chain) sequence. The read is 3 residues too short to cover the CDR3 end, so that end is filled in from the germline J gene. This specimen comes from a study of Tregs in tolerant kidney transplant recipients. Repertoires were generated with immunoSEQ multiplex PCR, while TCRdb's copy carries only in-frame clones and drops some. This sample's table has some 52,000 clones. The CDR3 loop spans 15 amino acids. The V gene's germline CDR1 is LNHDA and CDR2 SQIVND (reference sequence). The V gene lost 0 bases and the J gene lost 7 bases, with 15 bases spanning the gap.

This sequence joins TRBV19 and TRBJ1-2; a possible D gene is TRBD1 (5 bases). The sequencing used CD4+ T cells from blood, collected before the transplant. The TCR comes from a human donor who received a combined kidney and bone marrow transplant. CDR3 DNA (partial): TGTGCCAGTAGTATAGAGCGGGGGGTCCGAGGTGGC. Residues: CASSIERGVRGG. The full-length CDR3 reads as CASSIERGVRGGYTF.